The 28 T cell receptor beta chains listed next were all sequenced from one sample in a study of cytomegalovirus exposure and HLA in healthy donors (dated by TCRdb to about 2017). Library method: the immunoSEQ multiplex PCR assay. TCRdb took this table from immuneACCESS and kept in-frame rearrangements with V and J called. Such tables lack part of the clones; where checked against another copy, unresolved V genes explain under half of the gap, and the rest is unexplained. The sample table records around 91,000 clones; roughly 92% of these occur just once. The ten largest clones take up around 1.2% of the sample. Material: PBMCs. Source of these receptors: a woman between 25 and 40 years old in good health and CMV-seropositive.

The chain joins TRBV6-4 to TRBJ2-1; the D gene is possibly TRBD2 (5 bases). CDR3 length equals 15 residues. Trimming removed 4 bases at V and 0 bases at J, with 10 bases between. In germline, CDR1 is MRHNA, CDR2 SNTAGT. The CDR3 nucleotides are TGTGCCAGCAGTGTAGAAGCGGACTCCTACAATGAGCAGTTCTTC. The encoded protein is CASSVEADSYNEQFF.

The chain couples TRBV11-2 to TRBJ2-1; TRBD1 matches 8 bases. Looked up from germline, CDR1 is SGHAT and CDR2 is FQNNGV. CDR3 length: 15 residues. V trimming: 1 base; J trimming: 4 bases; junction bases outside the gene matches: 3. CDR3 sequence: CASSLGQGRYNEQFF. CDR3 coding DNA: TGTGCCAGCAGCTTAGGACAGGGGCGATACAATGAGCAGTTCTTC.

The gene calls are TRBV7-8 and TRBJ2-1; TRBD1 aligns across 9 bases. The CDR3 is made up of 15 amino acids. Germline trimming cut 4 bases from V and 5 bases from J; bases unmatched to any gene: 6. The germline CDR1 and CDR2 sequences are SGHVS and FQNEAQ. This CDR3 reads CASSSMGQGNNEQFF. CDR3 nucleotides: TGTGCCAGCAGCTCCATGGGACAGGGAAACAATGAGCAGTTCTTC.

This clone was seen only a few times. The V and J genes are TRBV21-1 and TRBJ2-3; TRBD2, the D gene given by the table, was not confirmed from the DNA. TRBV21-1 is a pseudogene locus. The CDR3 sequence is 17 residues long. The CDR3 nucleotides are TGTGCCAGCAGCAAAGGGGGGACTAGCGGTAGCACAGATACGCAGTATTTT. It translates to CASSKGGTSGSTDTQYF.

This clone was detected only a few times. The chain is built from TRBV7-2 and TRBJ2-7, with 8 bases lining up with TRBD2. The CDR3 is made up of 14 amino acids. CDR1 is SGHTA and CDR2 is FQGNSA in the germline V gene. V dropped 5 bases and J dropped 2; count of bases not matched to a gene: 5. CDR3 bases: TGTGCCAGCAGCATAGGACTAGCACCCTACGAGCAGTACTTC. This sequence encodes CASSIGLAPYEQYF.

The genes are TRBV7-2 and TRBJ2-7; perhaps TRBD1 as D (5 bases). The V and J ends lost 5 bases and 0 bases respectively, with 20 bases between them. This CDR3 has 17 amino acids. Germline CDR1 and CDR2: SGHTA and FQGNSA. CDR3 sequence (DNA): TGTGCCAGCAGCAGCGCTTCAGGGATACCCCTCTCCTACGAGCAGTACTTC. Its translation is CASSSASGIPLSYEQYF.

The chain employs TRBV11-2 and TRBJ2-7; 10 nucleotides line up with TRBD2. Germline CDR1 SGHAT, CDR2 FQNNGV. The CDR3 length is 16 residues. J gave up 2 bases and V 2 bases, and 6 bases lay outside the gene matches. This chain's CDR3 is CASSLPPTSGAYEQYF. As DNA, the CDR3 is TGTGCCAGCAGCTTACCCCCCACTAGCGGGGCCTACGAGCAGTACTTC.

This chain connects TRBV27 to TRBJ2-1, with 10 bases identical to TRBD2. V trimming: 2 bases; J trimming: 0 bases; junction bases outside the gene matches: 10. Germline assignment: CDR1 MNHEY and CDR2 SMNVEV (reference sequence). This CDR3 is built from 19 residues. CDR3: CASSLRIGASGSSYNEQFF. CDR3 sequence (DNA): TGTGCCAGCAGTTTAAGAATTGGGGCTAGCGGGAGCTCCTACAATGAGCAGTTCTTC.

This rearrangement joins TRBV7-9 to TRBJ1-1; no clear D gene. Trimming shortened V by 0 bases and J by 8 bases, and 13 bases separated the two germline ends. The CDR3 has 14 residues. CDR1 is SEHNR and CDR2 is FQNEAQ in the germline V gene (reference sequence). As DNA, the CDR3 is TGTGCCAGCAGCTTAGCCGGTTCCTCCGGGGAAGCTTTCTTT. Its translation is CASSLAGSSGEAFF.

V is TRBV5-4 and J is TRBJ2-5; possible D gene TRBD1, 5 bases. V lost 0 bases and J lost 4, with 7 bases in between. The germline gives CDR1 SGHNT, CDR2 YYREEE (reference sequence). This CDR3 region has 13 residues. CDR3: CASSLGQRETQYF. CDR3 in DNA: TGTGCCAGCAGCTTGGGACAGAGAGAGACCCAGTACTTC.

The chain is built from TRBV9 and TRBJ2-1, with 12 bases fitting TRBD2. Germline V gene sequence: CDR1 SGDLS, CDR2 YYNGEE. After removal of 0 bases from V and 4 bases from J, the junction contained 14 bases not matched to a gene. The CDR3 is 20 residues long. The CDR3, as DNA: TGTGCCAGCAGCGTAGCTGAGGGACTAGCGGGTCCGTTGGTTTACAATGAGCAGTTCTTC. Amino acid sequence: CASSVAEGLAGPLVYNEQFF.

This sequence joins TRBV7-9 and TRBJ2-1; a weak D match, TRBD1 (5 bases). V was cut by 6 bases and J by 6 bases, with 9 bases left in between. CDR1 is SEHNR, CDR2 FQNEAQ, per germline (reference sequence). The CDR3 is 12 amino acids. In DNA, the CDR3 is TGTGCCAGCAGGGCAGGGATCAATGAGCAGTTCTTC. This encodes CASRAGINEQFF.

This chain joins TRBV30 and TRBJ2-7; weak D call: TRBD2 (7 bases). Trimming removed 4 bases from V and 6 bases from J, with 22 bases in between. The CDR3 runs 15 residues. CDR1 and CDR2 (germline): GTSNPN, SVGIG (reference sequence). The CDR3 DNA reads TGTGCCTGGATATCCGGTAGGGGGGGTTTGGGCGAGCAGTACTTC. It codes for CAWISGRGGLGEQYF.

For this clone: Other DNA sequences in this sample translate to the same CDR3. The genes are TRBV6-5 and TRBJ1-2; a weak D match, TRBD1 (5 bases). CDR1 and CDR2 from the germline V gene are MNHEY and SVGAGI. The CDR3 has 11 amino acids. Trimming took 5 bases from V and 7 from J, leaving 8 bases between them. CDR3 protein: CASSDRGGYTF. In nucleotides, the CDR3 is TGTGCCAGCAGTGATAGGGGTGGCTACACCTTC.

V usage is TRBV19 and J usage is TRBJ2-7, with 8 bases identical to TRBD1. The CDR3 totals 14 residues. V was pared by 3 bases and J by 3 bases, with 4 bases of the junction left unmatched. The germline CDR1 and CDR2 sequences are LNHDA and SQIVND (reference sequence). The CDR3 DNA reads as TGTGCCAGTAGTATGTGGGACAGGATCTACGAGCAGTACTTC. This codes for CASSMWDRIYEQYF.

The chain joins TRBV5-4 to TRBJ2-1, with 11 bases aligning to TRBD2. The trim removed 0 bases at V and 6 bases at J, leaving 2 bases unmatched. Germline values: CDR1 SGHNT, CDR2 YYREEE (reference sequence). The CDR3 runs 15 residues. CDR3 amino acids: CASSLALAGGNEQFF. CDR3 sequence (DNA): TGTGCCAGCAGCTTGGCCCTAGCGGGGGGCAATGAGCAGTTCTTC.

The chain joins TRBV18 to TRBJ1-5; maybe TRBD1 (5 bases). The CDR3 sequence is 15 residues long. V lost 6 bases to trimming and J lost 6 bases, with 18 bases between them. Germline V gene lookup returns CDR1 KGHSH and CDR2 LQKENI. The CDR3 protein is CASSPTDGRSQPQHF. Written as DNA, the CDR3 is TGTGCCAGCTCCCCGACAGACGGTAGGAGTCAGCCCCAGCATTTT.

V gene TRBV5-1 combines with J gene TRBJ2-7; 7 bases match TRBD1. J lost 2 bases, V lost 0 bases, and 23 bases had no gene match. The CDR3 totals 21 residues. Germline lookup yields CDR1 SGHRS and CDR2 YFSETQ. This CDR3 reads CASSLGLRSRGGVRSPYEQYF. Here the CDR3 DNA reads TGCGCCAGCAGCTTGGGGTTGCGTAGTAGAGGGGGCGTCCGCTCACCCTACGAGCAGTACTTC.

V and J are TRBV7-9 and TRBJ1-3; 9 bases are a match to TRBD1. Germline V gives CDR1 SEHNR, CDR2 FQNEAQ (reference sequence). The CDR3 loop spans 15 amino acids. Trimming cost V 5 bases and J 0 bases; bases outside gene matches: 2. The CDR3 is CASSTTGGSGNTIYF. The CDR3, as DNA: TGTGCCAGCAGCACGACAGGGGGCTCTGGAAACACCATATATTTT.

The chain joins TRBV29-1 to TRBJ2-4; 7 positions match TRBD2. Germline CDR1 reads SQVTM; CDR2 reads ANQGSEA. This CDR3 comprises 13 residues. The junction had 5 bases not matched to a gene; V was cut back by 4 bases and J by 5 bases. CDR3 DNA: TGCAGCGTTGGAGTTGGGGGGGAAAACATTCAGTACTTC. It codes for CSVGVGGENIQYF.

This chain links TRBV10-3 with TRBJ1-1; D not resolved. This CDR3 comprises 15 residues. Germline V gene lookup returns CDR1 ENHRY and CDR2 SYGVKD. Trimming shortened V by 0 bases and J by 0 bases, and 8 bases separated the two germline ends. CDR3 loop: CAISESKRVNTEAFF. The CDR3 coding sequence is TGTGCCATCAGTGAGTCTAAACGGGTGAACACTGAAGCTTTCTTT.

The chain links TRBV25-1 to TRBJ1-5, with no clear D. V was trimmed by 8 bases and J by 1 base, leaving 12 bases between them. CDR3 length: 14 amino acids. From germline, CDR1 is MGHDK and CDR2 SYGVNS. CDR3 nucleotide sequence: TGTGCCAGCGCCCCGACAATAAGCAATCAGCCCCAGCATTTT. Protein: CASAPTISNQPQHF.

The chain combines TRBV7-2 with TRBJ2-7, with D maybe TRBD2 (6 bases). Germline CDR1 SGHTA, CDR2 FQGNSA. The CDR3 is 16 residues long. V was shortened by 4 bases and J by 0 bases, with 16 bases between the two germline ends. CDR3 DNA: TGTGCCAGCAGCTCTTCCGCGGGACCTCTCTCCTACGAGCAGTACTTC. This translates into CASSSSAGPLSYEQYF. Supplemented by reference TRBV7-2 and TRBJ2-7, the full variable domain reads GAGVSQSPSNKVTEKGKDVELRCDPISGHTALYWYRQSLGQGLEFLIYFQGNSAPDKSGLPSDRFSAERTGGSVSTLTIQRTQQEDSAVYLCASSSSAGPLSYEQYFGPGTRLTVT.

The table lists this clone with a few counts. The chain is built from TRBV5-1 and TRBJ2-2; 9 nucleotides match TRBD1. The germline CDR1 and CDR2 sequences are SGHRS and YFSETQ. J lost 4 bases, V lost 0 bases, and 7 bases had no gene match. This CDR3 spans 17 amino acids. CDR3 region: CASSLATGGAGTGELFF. In DNA form, the CDR3 reads TGCGCCAGCAGCTTGGCAACAGGGGGCGCGGGCACCGGGGAGCTGTTTTTT. Full variable domain (remainder filled in from reference TRBV5-1 and TRBJ2-2): KAGVTQTPRYLIKTRGQQVTLSCSPISGHRSVSWYQQTPGQGLQFLFEYFSETQRNKGNFPGRFSGRQFSNSRSEMNVSTLELGDSALYLCASSLATGGAGTGELFFGEGSRLTVL.

The rearrangement uses TRBV27 and TRBJ2-7; TRBD2 is a possible D gene (5 bases). The CDR3 is 14 residues long. V lost 2 bases to trimming and J lost 1 base, with 9 bases between them. Per germline, CDR1 MNHEY and CDR2 SMNVEV (reference sequence). In nucleotides, the CDR3 is TGTGCCAGCAGTTTAGGTGGGGAGTCCTACGAGCAGTACTTC. Its translation: CASSLGGESYEQYF.

The J gene is TRBJ1-2, the V gene TRBV7-9; 9 nucleotides match TRBD1. The junction had 4 bases not matched to a gene; V was cut back by 0 bases and J by 8 bases. The CDR3 runs to 14 residues. From germline, CDR1 is SEHNR and CDR2 FQNEAQ (reference sequence). The CDR3: CASSLAGTGNGYTF. CDR3 coding DNA: TGTGCCAGCAGCTTAGCCGGGACAGGGAACGGCTACACCTTC. The full variable domain, with the rest looked up from reference TRBV7-9 and TRBJ1-2, is DTGVSQNPRHKITKRGQNVTFRCDPISEHNRLYWYRQTLGQGPEFLTYFQNEAQLEKSRLLSDRFSAERPKGSFSTLEIQRTEQGDSAMYLCASSLAGTGNGYTFGSGTRLTVV.

This chain links TRBV5-6 with TRBJ2-1, with TRBD2 matching 13 bases. V was pared by 3 bases and J by 5 bases, with 5 bases of the junction left unmatched. The CDR3 spans 16 residues. In germline, CDR1 is SGHDT, CDR2 YYEEEE. CDR3: CASSSGLAGSHNEQFF. The CDR3 region has the DNA TGTGCCAGCAGCTCGGGACTAGCGGGATCCCACAATGAGCAGTTCTTC.

In this sample, this clone turned up once. The rearrangement links TRBV7-2 to TRBJ1-5; 7 bases are a match to TRBD1. CDR3 size: 13 residues. V lost 5 bases and J lost 5; bases outside the gene matches: 3. The germline gives CDR1 SGHTA, CDR2 FQGNSA. The CDR3: CASSRDRDQPQHF. CDR3 nucleotide sequence: TGTGCCAGCAGCCGAGACAGGGATCAGCCCCAGCATTTT.